A selection of T cell receptor beta chains follows, all from one sample in a study of T-cell reconstitution after alpha-beta-depleted transplantation in children. TCRdb re-called the PCR reads with MiXCR, one entry per CDR3 protein. The data hold some 490,000 distinct CDR3 sequences, with approximately 13% observed a single time. This sample comprised PBMCs from the stem cell graft donor, obtained from the stem cell graft. The receptors come from a human donor who donated a stem cell graft to a child with combined immunodeficiency. CDR3s include the opening cysteine and the closing phenylalanine or tryptophan. A D gene is named only where the DNA matches it firmly. Size is stated for part of the rows, as once, few or many counts, or as a class when the clone is expanded.

v_call: TRBV5-1
d_call: -
clone_size: -
j_call: TRBJ2-1
cdr3_nt: TGCGCCAGCAGCCCAGAAATTGAGCAGTTCTTC
cdr3_aa: CASSPEIEQFF

v_call: TRBV5-1
d_call: -
clone_size: few
j_call: TRBJ2-3
cdr3_nt: TGCGCCAGCAGCTTGGGATGGACAGACAGATCCACAGATACGCAGTATTTT
cdr3_aa: CASSLGWTDRSTDTQYF

v_call: TRBV7-2
d_call: -
clone_size: few
j_call: TRBJ1-2
cdr3_nt: TGTGCCAGCAGCTCCAATACTTATGGCTACACCTTC
cdr3_aa: CASSSNTYGYTF

v_call: TRBV6-5
d_call: -
clone_size: -
j_call: TRBJ2-1
cdr3_nt: TGTGCCAGCAGTTACGGCCCGTCGAGCTACTACAATGAGCAGTTCTTC
cdr3_aa: CASSYGPSSYYNEQFF

v_call: TRBV15
d_call: TRBD2
clone_size: -
j_call: TRBJ2-1
cdr3_nt: TGTGCCACCAGCAGAGATTTAACGGGGGGGCCGGATGAGCAGTTCTTC
cdr3_aa: CATSRDLTGGPDEQFF

v_call: TRBV5-1
d_call: -
clone_size: many
j_call: TRBJ2-7
cdr3_nt: TGCGCCAGCAGCTTGGAAGACTGGATCGGGGAGCAGTACTTC
cdr3_aa: CASSLEDWIGEQYF

v_call: TRBV20-1
d_call: TRBD2
clone_size: many
j_call: TRBJ2-5
cdr3_nt: TGCAGTGCTAGCTCGACTAGCGGGGCGGGAGAGACCCAGTACTTC
cdr3_aa: CSASSTSGAGETQYF

v_call: TRBV30
d_call: -
clone_size: -
j_call: TRBJ2-2
cdr3_nt: TGTGCCTGGCGGTACAGGGTGAACACCGGGGAGCTGTTTTTT
cdr3_aa: CAWRYRVNTGELFF

v_call: TRBV12-3/TRBV12-4
d_call: -
clone_size: many
j_call: TRBJ2-3
cdr3_nt: TGTGCCAGCAGTTTCGAGCTGGATACGCAGTATTTT
cdr3_aa: CASSFELDTQYF

v_call: TRBV7-2
d_call: -
clone_size: few
j_call: TRBJ2-2
cdr3_nt: TGTGCCAGCAGCCCGGGACGGGCTGGCACCGGGGAGCTGTTTTTT
cdr3_aa: CASSPGRAGTGELFF

v_call: TRBV29-1
d_call: -
clone_size: many
j_call: TRBJ2-2
cdr3_nt: TGCAGCGTCCCCGAGGCTACGAACACCGGGGAGCTGTTTTTT
cdr3_aa: CSVPEATNTGELFF

v_call: TRBV18
d_call: TRBD2
clone_size: -
j_call: TRBJ2-1
cdr3_nt: TGTGCCAGCTCACCGGTAGCGGGGGGGAGTCACAATGAGCAGTTCTTC
cdr3_aa: CASSPVAGGSHNEQFF

v_call: TRBV12-3/TRBV12-4
d_call: TRBD2
clone_size: -
j_call: TRBJ2-5
cdr3_nt: TGTGCCAGCAGTTCCGGGAGGGAGGGGACCCAGTACTTC
cdr3_aa: CASSSGREGTQYF

v_call: TRBV11-2
d_call: -
clone_size: -
j_call: TRBJ2-1
cdr3_nt: TGTGCCAGCAGCTCTAGACTAACCCCACACACGGAGCAGTTCTTC
cdr3_aa: CASSSRLTPHTEQFF

v_call: TRBV6-1
d_call: TRBD1
clone_size: many
j_call: TRBJ2-7
cdr3_nt: TGTGCCAGCAGTCAAGGACAGGGGGTCTACGAGCAGTACTTC
cdr3_aa: CASSQGQGVYEQYF

v_call: TRBV27
d_call: TRBD1
clone_size: few
j_call: TRBJ1-5
cdr3_nt: TGTGCCAGCAGTTTGAGGGGGCGAGTGGAGCCCCAGCATTTT
cdr3_aa: CASSLRGRVEPQHF

v_call: TRBV6-2/TRBV6-3
d_call: -
clone_size: few
j_call: TRBJ2-5
cdr3_nt: TGTGCCAGCAGTTACGACGGGAAAGAGACCCAGTACTTC
cdr3_aa: CASSYDGKETQYF

v_call: TRBV12-3/TRBV12-4
d_call: -
clone_size: few
j_call: TRBJ1-3
cdr3_nt: TGTGCCAGCAGTTTAGTAGTAGGCTCTGGAAACACCATATATTTT
cdr3_aa: CASSLVVGSGNTIYF

v_call: TRBV7-9
d_call: -
clone_size: few
j_call: TRBJ1-3
cdr3_nt: TGTGCCAGCAGCCCAAGGGGCAGACTCTCTGGAAACACCATATATTTT
cdr3_aa: CASSPRGRLSGNTIYF

v_call: TRBV10-3
d_call: -
clone_size: many
j_call: TRBJ2-1
cdr3_nt: TGTGCCATCAGTGAGACGACGGGCCTATACAATGAGCAGTTCTTC
cdr3_aa: CAISETTGLYNEQFF

v_call: TRBV6-6
d_call: -
clone_size: -
j_call: TRBJ1-6
cdr3_nt: TGTGCCAGCAAACAGGGCCCCTATAATTCACCCCTCCACTTT
cdr3_aa: CASKQGPYNSPLHF

v_call: TRBV6-1
d_call: TRBD2
clone_size: many
j_call: TRBJ2-1
cdr3_nt: TGTGCCAGCAGTGGACTAGCGGAATACAATGAGCAGTTCTTC
cdr3_aa: CASSGLAEYNEQFF

v_call: TRBV12-3/TRBV12-4
d_call: -
clone_size: many
j_call: TRBJ2-6
cdr3_nt: TGTGCCAGCAGCCTGGGATTAGGTGGGGCCAACGTCCTGACTTTC
cdr3_aa: CASSLGLGGANVLTF

v_call: TRBV11-2
d_call: TRBD2
clone_size: -
j_call: TRBJ2-1
cdr3_nt: TGTGCCAGCAGTTATCTAGCGGGAGGGCACAATGAGCAGTTCTTC
cdr3_aa: CASSYLAGGHNEQFF

v_call: TRBV7-8
d_call: TRBD2
clone_size: -
j_call: TRBJ2-1
cdr3_nt: TGTGCCAGCAGCCCGGGAGGGAGTAGCGGAAACTACAATGAGCAGTTCTTC
cdr3_aa: CASSPGGSSGNYNEQFF

v_call: TRBV29-1
d_call: -
clone_size: -
j_call: TRBJ2-5
cdr3_nt: TGCAGCGTTGAAGTAGCGCGTGAGACCCAGTACTTC
cdr3_aa: CSVEVARETQYF

v_call: TRBV24-1
d_call: TRBD2
clone_size: few
j_call: TRBJ2-1
cdr3_nt: TGTGCCACCGAGCTAGCGGGGAATGAGCAGTTCTTC
cdr3_aa: CATELAGNEQFF

v_call: TRBV4-1
d_call: TRBD1
clone_size: -
j_call: TRBJ2-5
cdr3_nt: TGCGCCAGCAGCCAAGAGGACAGGCCAAAGGAGACCCAGTACTTC
cdr3_aa: CASSQEDRPKETQYF

v_call: TRBV5-1
d_call: -
clone_size: many
j_call: TRBJ2-1
cdr3_nt: TGCGCCAGCAGCTTGGTAGGGCTCATAGTCAATGAGCAGTTCTTC
cdr3_aa: CASSLVGLIVNEQFF

v_call: TRBV7-2
d_call: TRBD2
clone_size: few
j_call: TRBJ2-7
cdr3_nt: TGTGCCAGCAGCTTACTTTTTAGCGGGATCAACAGCGAGCAGTACTTC
cdr3_aa: CASSLLFSGINSEQYF

v_call: TRBV12-3/TRBV12-4
d_call: -
clone_size: -
j_call: TRBJ2-5
cdr3_nt: TGTGCCAGCAGTAGGTTCTCCATGAGAGAGACCCAGTACTTC
cdr3_aa: CASSRFSMRETQYF

v_call: TRBV6-1
d_call: TRBD2
clone_size: -
j_call: TRBJ2-3
cdr3_nt: TGTGCCAGCAGAAAGCGGGGGGCGACCACAGATACGCAGTATTTT
cdr3_aa: CASRKRGATTDTQYF

v_call: TRBV11-2
d_call: -
clone_size: -
j_call: TRBJ1-1
cdr3_nt: TGTGCCAGCAGCTTAAGATCTCTAAGGGGGATTCTGAACACTGAAGCTTTCTTT
cdr3_aa: CASSLRSLRGILNTEAFF

v_call: TRBV5-1
d_call: TRBD2
clone_size: few
j_call: TRBJ2-1
cdr3_nt: TGCGCCAGCAGCTTGGGGGAGGGAATCTCCAATGAGCAGTTCTTC
cdr3_aa: CASSLGEGISNEQFF

v_call: TRBV12-3/TRBV12-4
d_call: -
clone_size: few
j_call: TRBJ1-1
cdr3_nt: TGTGCCAGCAGTTTCTCCCTAAGAAAGCTGTACACTGAAGCTTTCTTT
cdr3_aa: CASSFSLRKLYTEAFF

v_call: TRBV6-2/TRBV6-3
d_call: TRBD2
clone_size: few
j_call: TRBJ2-5
cdr3_nt: TGTGCCAGCAGGAGGGCGGGGGGGACCCAGTACTTC
cdr3_aa: CASRRAGGTQYF

v_call: TRBV4-3
d_call: TRBD1
clone_size: many
j_call: TRBJ2-5
cdr3_nt: TGCGCCAGCAGCCTCCAGGGGGATGGGGAGACCCAGTACTTC
cdr3_aa: CASSLQGDGETQYF

v_call: TRBV12-3/TRBV12-4
d_call: -
clone_size: -
j_call: TRBJ1-5
cdr3_nt: TGTGCCAGCAGCCCACAGGCAGTTCACAATCAGCCCCAGCATTTT
cdr3_aa: CASSPQAVHNQPQHF